The clone carrying this TCR beta chain came up many times. After constant-region reverse-primer amplification, full-length variable regions underwent semi-nested PCR with Nested Universal Primer A. In TCRdb, the 5' RACE reads were re-called with MiXCR into one record per CDR3 protein. The data show 5,500 to 6,000 distinct CDR3 sequences, under 35% seen once. Germline V lookup: CDR1 MGHRA, CDR2 YSYEKL. This CDR3 has 15 amino acids. Trimming at V came to 6 bases and at J to 5 bases, leaving 8 bases not matched to a gene. The source of this sequence is a female donor with breast cancer. What was sequenced was memory CD4+ T cells sorted from a lymph node. Regarding subset: memory CD4+ T cells, CD4+CD45RO+CD25-. The chain recombines TRBV4-1 with TRBJ2-1, with 9 bases that match TRBD2. CDR3 loop: CASRDRTSDHNEQFF. Here the CDR3 DNA reads TGCGCCAGCAGGGACAGGACTAGCGATCACAATGAGCAGTTCTTC.